This TCR beta chain is drawn from a study of cytomegalovirus exposure and HLA in healthy donors. General study findings and limits: Links to common viral pathogens appeared, in a later analysis, for several of the most significant clusters. Among immune exposure information, only CMV serostatus was available. In a later analysis, at a false discovery rate of 0.05, approximately 16,000 TCR beta sequences matched HLA alleles. Testing in vitro showed a few CMV-associated chains specific for CMV antigens.

PCR used 60 Vbeta primers and 13 Jbeta primers. Some clones are missing from TCRdb's copy, which holds only in-frame ones; the method was immunoSEQ multiplex PCR. The data hold 85,000 to 100,000 clones, with 78% observed a single time. On this clone itself: Its antigen is currently unknown.

The sequence was obtained from a middle-aged woman in good health and CMV-seropositive. The specimen sequenced was PBMCs.

The CDR3 DNA reads as TGTGCCAGCACCCAGTCCGGGGGGGTCTATGGCTACACCTTC. Protein: CASTQSGGVYGYTF. The chain uses TRBV2 and TRBJ1-2; a possible D gene is TRBD1 (5 bases). CDR3 length: 14 residues. Trimming took 7 bases from V and 4 from J, leaving 16 bases between them. Per germline, CDR1 SNHLY and CDR2 FYNNEI.